The 7 T cell receptor beta chains presented below share a single source sample, sequenced in a study of blood T cell repertoires in COVID-19. Measured with immunoSEQ multiplex PCR; TCRdb has only the in-frame clones, and not every one. This table has 130,000 to 150,000 clones, around 84% appearing once. Specimen: peripheral blood. Receptors were obtained from a human donor in a cohort sampled during active COVID-19.

The chain carries TRBV5-1 and TRBJ1-2, with D perhaps matching TRBD1 (6 bases). Looked up from germline, CDR1 is SGHRS and CDR2 is YFSETQ. The CDR3 contains 14 residues. Trimming cost V 5 bases and J 4 bases, with 15 bases left between them. The CDR3 region has the DNA TGCGCCAGCAGTAAGGACAGAACCATCTATGGCTACACCTTC. Translation gives CASSKDRTIYGYTF.

V is TRBV5-4 and J is TRBJ2-3, with D tentatively TRBD2 (5 bases). This CDR3 comprises 16 residues. The germline V and J ends were trimmed by 0 bases and 0 bases, with 11 bases remaining between them. Germline CDR1 and CDR2: SGHNT and YYREEE (reference sequence). The CDR3 spells CASSLAGKRSTDTQYF. CDR3 DNA: TGTGCCAGCAGCTTGGCGGGGAAGCGTAGCACAGATACGCAGTATTTT.

V usage is TRBV2 and J usage is TRBJ2-7; 9 bases align to TRBD1. The trim removed 0 bases at V and 0 bases at J, leaving 3 bases unmatched. The CDR3 loop spans 16 amino acids. The germline CDR1 and CDR2 sequences are SNHLY and FYNNEI. The CDR3 DNA reads TGTGCCAGCAGTGAAGCTAGGACAGGGGCCTCCTACGAGCAGTACTTC. This sequence encodes CASSEARTGASYEQYF. The entire variable domain, with the rest obtained from reference TRBV2 and TRBJ2-7, is as follows: EPEVTQTPSHQVTQMGQEVILRCVPISNHLYFYWYRQILGQKVEFLVSFYNNEISEKSEIFDDQFSVERPDGSNFTLKIRSTKLEDSAMYFCASSEARTGASYEQYFGPGTRLTVT.

This rearrangement joins TRBV9 to TRBJ2-3; weak D call: TRBD2 (6 bases). CDR3 length equals 14 residues. CDR1 is SGDLS and CDR2 is YYNGEE in the germline V gene. V lost 4 bases to trimming and J lost 1 base, with 10 bases between them. The CDR3, as DNA: TGTGCCAGCAGCTTAGGGGAGGGCACAGATACGCAGTATTTT. Protein product: CASSLGEGTDTQYF. Using reference TRBV9 and TRBJ2-3 for the parts outside the CDR3, the full variable domain is DSGVTQTPKHLITATGQRVTLRCSPRSGDLSVYWYQQSLDQGLQFLIQYYNGEERAKGNILERFSAQQFPDLHSELNLSSLELGDSALYFCASSLGEGTDTQYFGPGTRLTVL.

V gene TRBV18 combines with J gene TRBJ2-5, with 7 nucleotides matching TRBD1. This CDR3 has 16 amino acids. The germline gives CDR1 KGHSH, CDR2 LQKENI. V lost 1 base, J lost 1 base, and 6 bases stayed unmatched. CDR3 coding DNA: TGTGCCAGCTCACCACTCTCGGGACAGCTCCAAGAGACCCAGTACTTC. It specifies CASSPLSGQLQETQYF.

The CDR3 protein is CASSPSGRQETQYF. The CDR3, as DNA: TGTGCCAGCAGCCCAAGCGGGCGACAAGAGACCCAGTACTTC. This sequence joins TRBV9 and TRBJ2-5; perhaps TRBD2 as D (6 bases). The CDR3 has 14 amino acids. The V and J ends lost 4 bases and 2 bases respectively, with 12 bases between them. Germline CDR1 SGDLS, CDR2 YYNGEE.

The chain carries TRBV19 and TRBJ2-7; 8 bases are shared with TRBD2. This CDR3 is built from 13 residues. Germline V lookup: CDR1 LNHDA, CDR2 SQIVND (reference sequence). V lost 3 bases, J lost 2 bases, and 0 bases stayed unmatched. In DNA, the CDR3 is TGTGCCAGTAGTATCGGGAGGGCCTACGAGCAGTACTTC. Translation gives CASSIGRAYEQYF.